This T cell receptor beta chain came from a study of post-analysis software for immune sequencing data. The wider study: The cohort encompassed relapsing-remitting, secondary progressive and progressive-relapsing multiple sclerosis disease courses.

On this clonotype itself: Its antigen is as yet unknown.

Each TCR beta cDNA library carried unique molecular identifiers. Some 450,000 cDNA molecules were recovered from an input of roughly 0.85 to 10 million T cells. TCRdb used MiXCR to reprocess the PCR reads, holding one entry per CDR3 protein. The sample has fewer than 700,000 distinct CDR3 sequences; around 47% are singletons. The CDR3 totals 19 residues. The junction had 13 bases not matched to a gene; V was cut back by 0 bases and J by 1 base. Germline V lookup: CDR1 MGHDK, CDR2 SYGVNS. The study, taken as a whole, reports: The study found significantly lower normalized Chao1 diversity in multiple sclerosis patients than in controls. There were about five TRBV segments more frequent in patients than controls, and TRBV5-6, TRBV5-1 and TRBV20-1 were among them. Under F measure analysis, samples from one preparation batch co-clustered strongly.

This chain connects TRBV25-1 to TRBJ2-5, with 8 bases fitting TRBD2. This receptor was obtained from a girl aged 10 to 17 with multiple sclerosis. Sequencing input: blood. The CDR3 region has the DNA TGTGCCAGCAGTGAATATTTTTCAGTGAGAAGCGGGGGCCAAGAGACCCAGTACTTC. It is translated as CASSEYFSVRSGGQETQYF.